This T cell receptor beta chain was sequenced in a study of T cells after yellow fever vaccination. Study-wide context: Each low-cell-number fraction was prepared by means of SMART-Seq v4 Ultra Low Input. General study results and limits: There was a possibility that FACS-sorted repertoires contained abundant clonotypes contaminating from the bulk population. The study re-detected most primary-vaccination clones after the booster (around 96% CD4, roughly 88% CD8).

Template switching by 5'RACE produced TCR cDNA, adding a universal primer site and UMIs. TCRdb independently ran MiXCR on the 5' RACE reads; one entry per CDR3 protein. The data hold around 500,000 distinct CDR3 sequences, with roughly a fifth observed a single time. Germline V gives CDR1 MNHEY, CDR2 SVGAGI. V shed 0 bases and J shed 8 bases, with 10 bases lying between them. There are 13 residues in the CDR3. This clonotype was found a few times. No antigen is known for it. The rearrangement joins TRBV6-5 to TRBJ1-2; D is undetermined. This sequence was found in a young man who received the YFV17D yellow fever vaccine. The sequencing used PBMCs, collected about 20 days after the first yellow fever vaccination. DNA for the CDR3: TGTGCCAGCAGTTACTCGGGCCGGTTAGGCTACACCTTC. This translates into CASSYSGRLGYTF.